One and the same sample provided the 18 T cell receptor beta chains below, sequenced in a study of T-cell reconstitution after alpha-beta-depleted transplantation in children. Library preparation (for TCRbeta) was performed with unique molecular identifiers. TCRdb passed the PCR reads through MiXCR, listing each CDR3 protein once. The profile shows roughly 100,000 distinct CDR3 sequences, around 7.8% of them singletons. Sequenced here: PBMCs, sampled before TCRalphabeta/CD19-depleted stem cell transplant. The receptor set was obtained from a boy between 2 and 15 years old with acute lymphoblastic leukemia, due to receive a stem cell transplant.

This clonotype was seen repeatedly, ten times or more. The chain is built from TRBV12-3 or TRBV12-4 and TRBJ2-1; D perhaps matches TRBD1 (6 bases). There are 16 residues in the CDR3. With 6 bases removed from V and 4 bases from J, the gap between germline ends came to 19 bases. The chain's CDR3 is CASSLQWGHHYNEQFF. CDR3 nucleotide sequence: TGTGCCAGCAGCCTTCAATGGGGACACCATTACAATGAGCAGTTCTTC.

Ten or more counts support this clonotype. The CDR3 coding sequence is TGTGCCAGCAGTGAAGGAACGAGCTCCTACGAGCAGTACTTC. This sequence encodes CASSEGTSSYEQYF. V and J are TRBV6-1 and TRBJ2-7, with D uncertain. Between the trimmed V and J ends, which lost 1 base and 0 bases, there was a span of 7 bases. CDR3 length: 14 residues. Germline CDR1 and CDR2: MNHNS and SASEGT.

This clonotype came up many times. CDR3 nucleotide sequence: TGCAGTGCTGAACACACCGGGACAGGGGGTACTGGCTACACCTTC. Its translation: CSAEHTGTGGTGYTF. The V and J genes are TRBV20-1 and TRBJ1-2, with 11 bases identical to TRBD1. V was pared by 5 bases and J by 7 bases, with 12 bases of the junction left unmatched. Germline-derived CDR1 and CDR2 are DFQATT and SNEGSKA (reference sequence). This CDR3 has 15 residues.

The sample holds many counts of this clonotype. This chain joins TRBV20-1 and TRBJ1-5; no reliable D call. V dropped 3 bases and J dropped 5 bases, with 11 bases sitting between them. The CDR3 consists of 13 residues. The germline V gene encodes CDR1 DFQATT and CDR2 SNEGSKA (reference sequence). CDR3 nucleotide sequence: TGCAGTGCTAGTTCAGTACGTGATCAGCCCCAGCATTTT. Its protein product is CSASSVRDQPQHF.

V and J are TRBV3-1 and TRBJ2-2; 9 bases fit TRBD2. CDR3 length: 18 residues. Germline CDR1 and CDR2: LGHDT and YNNKEL (reference sequence). V lost 10 bases to trimming and J lost 0 bases; unmatched junction nucleotides: 15. The CDR3 DNA sequence: TGTGCCATCTGTCCAGGGCTTCTAGCGGGGCCGAACACCGGGGAGCTGTTTTTT. It is translated as CAICPGLLAGPNTGELFF.

The table lists this clonotype with many counts. The rearrangement joins TRBV6-2 or TRBV6-3 to TRBJ2-4; D is possibly TRBD2 (6 bases). Germline V gene lookup returns CDR1 MNHEY and CDR2 SVGEGT. This CDR3 has 15 residues. Trimming removed 6 bases at V and 6 bases at J, with 18 bases between. The CDR3 protein is CASRWMDRGGNIQYF. The CDR3 region has the DNA TGTGCCAGCAGATGGATGGACCGGGGAGGAAACATTCAGTACTTC.

The chain recombines TRBV3-1 with TRBJ1-2; the D is unclear. The CDR3 has 13 amino acids. Germline CDR1 and CDR2: LGHDT and YNNKEL (reference sequence). Trimming pared 8 bases from V and 8 bases from J, leaving 18 bases between. CDR3 nucleotide sequence: TGTGCCAGCCGCCGGACTAAGGGCGGAGGCTACACCTTC. As protein: CASRRTKGGGYTF. Looking up the rest from reference TRBV3-1 and TRBJ1-2 gives the full variable domain: DTAVSQTPKYLVTQMGNDKSIKCEQNLGHDTMYWYKQDSKKFLKIMFSYNNKELIINETVPNRFSPKSPDKAHLNLHINSLELGDSAVYFCASRRTKGGGYTFGSGTRLTVV.

This clonotype showed up many times. This chain uses TRBV29-1 with TRBJ1-3; unclear D gene. V was cut by 7 bases and J by 4 bases, with 14 bases left in between. The CDR3 is 13 amino acids. In germline, CDR1 is SQVTM, CDR2 ANQGSEA. CDR3: CSAGWRGGNTIYF. CDR3 DNA: TGCAGCGCCGGATGGCGCGGCGGAAACACCATATATTTT.

This clonotype is a singleton in its sample. V is TRBV20-1 and J is TRBJ2-7; 10 bases line up with TRBD2. This CDR3 is 13 amino acids long. With 4 bases clipped from V and 0 bases from J, the junction kept 0 bases outside the gene matches. Germline lookup yields CDR1 DFQATT and CDR2 SNEGSKA (reference sequence). The DNA for the CDR3 is TGCAGTGCTACTAGCGGGGGCTCCTACGAGCAGTACTTC. It codes for CSATSGGSYEQYF.

In its sample, this clonotype was seen many times. The chain joins TRBV21-1 to TRBJ2-7; the table's D gene call, TRBD1, was not cross checked with the DNA. TRBV21-1 has pseudogene status. The CDR3 contains 14 residues. The CDR3 nucleotides read TGTGCCAGCAGAACCGGGACAGGGGGCTGCGAGCAGTACTTC. Translation: CASRTGTGGCEQYF.

Concerning this clonotype: A junction end diverges from the germline sequence, so it may reflect a read error. This rearrangement joins TRBV5-1 to TRBJ2-3; the D is unclear. This CDR3 spans 15 amino acids. Germline V gives CDR1 SGHRS, CDR2 YFSETQ. The DNA of the CDR3 is TGCGCCAGCAGCCCCGAAACTCCAGACTGGGGTACGCATTATTTT. Amino acids: CASSPETPDWGTHYF.

This clonotype was seen a handful of times. This chain links TRBV6-1 with TRBJ1-1, with D unresolved. The CDR3 has 11 amino acids. Germline V gene sequence: CDR1 MNHNS, CDR2 SASEGT. Trimming took off 11 bases at V and 1 base at J, with 8 bases between the two ends. CDR3 region: CACKQNTEAFF. CDR3 nucleotides: TGTGCCTGCAAACAGAACACTGAAGCTTTCTTT.

This chain joins TRBV7-9 and TRBJ1-4; perhaps TRBD1 as D (5 bases). Germline V gene sequence: CDR1 SEHNR, CDR2 FQNEAQ (reference sequence). V lost 5 bases and J 2 bases, leaving 9 bases between the germline ends. The CDR3 runs 14 residues. This CDR3 reads CASSKRQTNEKLFF. The CDR3 bases are TGTGCCAGCAGCAAACGACAGACTAATGAAAAACTGTTTTTT.

The chain links TRBV6-4 to TRBJ2-3, with D unresolved. This CDR3 has 16 amino acids. Trimming took off 2 bases at V and 0 bases at J, with 12 bases between the two ends. Looked up from germline, CDR1 is MRHNA and CDR2 is SNTAGT. The CDR3, as DNA: TGTGCCAGCAGTGACGGTAGTTCCCATAGCACAGATACGCAGTATTTT. Residues: CASSDGSSHSTDTQYF.

The V and J genes are TRBV6-6 and TRBJ1-5, with D tentatively TRBD1 (5 bases). CDR1 and CDR2 (germline): MNHNY, SVGAGI (reference sequence). V dropped 7 bases and J dropped 9 bases, with 13 bases sitting between them. This CDR3 contains 12 residues. The CDR3 spells CASTHSGTPQHF. CDR3 in DNA: TGTGCCAGCACTCACTCGGGGACGCCCCAGCATTTT.

This clonotype was observed many times. This chain uses TRBV10-2 with TRBJ2-7; 8 bases line up with TRBD2. V lost 8 bases to trimming and J lost 4 bases; unmatched junction nucleotides: 13. Germline V gives CDR1 WSHSY, CDR2 SAAADI. The CDR3 loop spans 15 amino acids. CDR3 residues: CASAGGGGGVYEQYF. CDR3 nucleotide sequence: TGCGCCAGCGCGGGGGGAGGCGGGGGAGTTTACGAGCAGTACTTC.

The gene calls are TRBV4-3 and TRBJ1-2; D not resolved. The CDR3 contains 16 residues. Per germline, CDR1 LGHNA and CDR2 YSLEER. Trimming removed 3 bases from V and 4 bases from J, with 18 bases in between. The CDR3, as DNA: TGCGCCAGCAGCCAGCGGGAGGATTCTCATTTCTATGGCTACACCTTC. Translation: CASSQREDSHFYGYTF.

At least ten counts were recorded for this clonotype. The chain employs TRBV5-1 and TRBJ1-1; the D gene is possibly TRBD1 (5 bases). The CDR3 covers 14 residues. Trimming removed 3 bases at V and 4 bases at J, with 13 bases between. Germline assignment: CDR1 SGHRS and CDR2 YFSETQ. The CDR3 reads CASSSYGGGTEAFF. The CDR3 DNA reads TGCGCCAGCAGCTCGTATGGGGGGGGCACTGAAGCTTTCTTT. The variable domain in full, with the rest retrieved from reference TRBV5-1 and TRBJ1-1, is KAGVTQTPRYLIKTRGQQVTLSCSPISGHRSVSWYQQTPGQGLQFLFEYFSETQRNKGNFPGRFSGRQFSNSRSEMNVSTLELGDSALYLCASSSYGGGTEAFFGQGTRLTVV.